The source of this TCR beta chain is a study of vaccination and CD4 T cells after COVID-19. Study-level background: Cellular stimulation was performed using overlapping spike peptides derived from SARS-CoV-2, HCoV-NL63, HCoV-OC43 and HCoV-229E. As a positive control, some control cultures were given a CEFX pool, while others were given an HIV-1 Nef pool or no peptide.

This clonotype was detected only once. What it binds is not known. Cultured CD4+ T cell DNA underwent sequencing with the Oncomine TCR Beta short-read assay. TCRdb re-called the PCR reads through MiXCR, storing one row per CDR3 protein. The sample shows approximately 24,000 distinct CDR3 sequences, about 39% of them seen only once. V shed 4 bases and J shed 4 bases, with 11 bases lying between them. The CDR3 is 13 residues long. CDR1 and CDR2 from the germline V gene are DFQATT and SNEGSKA (reference sequence). As to treatment: approximately 9-day PBMC culture with coronavirus spike peptide pools or control peptides (ViraFEST assay).

The chain links TRBV20-1 to TRBJ1-5; no definite D call. The sequenced sample was CD4+ T cells from blood, cultured in vitro. This clonotype originated in a human donor who had recovered from COVID-19. The CDR3 loop is CSATFQENQPQHF. Written as DNA, the CDR3 is TGCAGTGCTACTTTCCAGGAGAATCAGCCCCAGCATTTT.